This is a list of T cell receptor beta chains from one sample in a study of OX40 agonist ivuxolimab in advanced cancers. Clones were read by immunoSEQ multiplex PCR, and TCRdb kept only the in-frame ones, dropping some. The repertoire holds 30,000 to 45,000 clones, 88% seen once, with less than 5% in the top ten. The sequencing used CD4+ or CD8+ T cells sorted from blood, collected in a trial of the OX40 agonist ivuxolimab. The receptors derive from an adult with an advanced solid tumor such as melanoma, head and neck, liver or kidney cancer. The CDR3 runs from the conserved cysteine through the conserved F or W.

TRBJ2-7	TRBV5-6	CASSLMKDGYTYEQYF
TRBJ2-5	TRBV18	CASSLLPGQQETQYF
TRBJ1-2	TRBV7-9	CASSLVRGNYGYTF
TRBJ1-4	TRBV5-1	CASSLGPSTNEKLFF
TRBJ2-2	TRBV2	CASSETGGYTGELFF
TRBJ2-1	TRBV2	CASSGGLSYNEQFF
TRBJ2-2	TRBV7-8	CASSLVRVNTGELFF
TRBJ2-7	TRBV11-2	CASNEQGPTYEQYF
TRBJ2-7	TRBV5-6	CASSLVGGNSYEQYF
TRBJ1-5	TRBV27	CASSLAPGQGWSNQPQHF
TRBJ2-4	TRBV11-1	CASSLGQTNKNIQYF
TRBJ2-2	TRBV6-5	CASRGQGGGELFF
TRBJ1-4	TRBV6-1	CASSEGPHRGEKLFF